These 14 T cell receptor beta chains came from one sample sequenced in a study of CD8+CD57+ T cells in acquired aplastic anemia. Researchers used genomic DNA as the template to profile TCR beta VDJ and CDR3. TCRdb re-called the reads through MiXCR, storing one row per CDR3 protein. The sample records some 410,000 distinct CDR3 sequences, 55% to 70% being singletons. Source material: sorted CD4+, CD8+, or CD8+CD57+ T cells (not recorded which) from PBMCs. The receptor set was obtained from a human donor in good health, serving as a control.

V gene TRBV20-1 combines with J gene TRBJ2-7; D is undetermined. Trimming left V 0 bases short and J 7 bases short, with 10 bases between. This CDR3 is built from 12 residues. The germline CDR1 and CDR2 sequences are DFQATT and SNEGSKA (reference sequence). Written as DNA, the CDR3 is TGCAGTGCTAGAGATCTTTCGACTGAGCAGTACTTC. This gives the protein CSARDLSTEQYF.

With regard to this clonotype: This may be a read error: a much more frequent sequence differs by one nucleotide. The chain combines TRBV5-5 with TRBJ2-1; D ambiguous. Trimming cost V 5 bases and J 5 bases, with 5 bases left between them. The CDR3 loop spans 11 amino acids. Germline assignment: CDR1 SGHKS and CDR2 YYEKEE (reference sequence). CDR3: CASRKDNEQFF. CDR3 sequence (DNA): TGTGCCAGCAGGAAAGACAATGAGCAGTTCTTC. The full variable domain, in which reference TRBV5-5 and TRBJ2-1 provide the parts outside the CDR3, is DAGVTQSPTHLIKTRGQQVTLRCSPISGHKSVSWYQQVLGQGPQFIFQYYEKEERGRGNFPDRFSARQFPNYSSELNVNALLLGDSALYLCASRKDNEQFFGPGTRLTVL.

V gene TRBV7-2 combines with J gene TRBJ1-2; D uncertain. Trimming cost V 0 bases and J 8 bases, with 7 bases left between them. Germline values: CDR1 SGHTA, CDR2 FQGNSA. This CDR3 has 12 amino acids. CDR3 amino acids: CASSLANGGYTF. CDR3 in DNA: TGTGCCAGCAGCTTAGCGAACGGAGGCTACACCTTC.

V usage is TRBV7-6 and J usage is TRBJ2-6; 7 bases are a match to TRBD1. CDR1 and CDR2 (germline): SGHVS, FNYEAQ. This CDR3 has 16 residues. The V and J ends lost 1 base and 2 bases, in that order; junction bases with no gene match: 2. CDR3 sequence (DNA): TGTGCCAGCAGCTTAGTTCAGGGGGCTGGGGCCAACGTCCTGACTTTC. This encodes CASSLVQGAGANVLTF.

J is TRBJ2-2 and V is TRBV4-3; no definite D call. This CDR3 spans 14 amino acids. Germline CDR1 and CDR2: LGHNA and YSLEER. The germline V and J ends were trimmed by 6 bases and 4 bases, with 12 bases remaining between them. Here the CDR3 DNA reads TGCGCCAGCAGGGCTCCGTCCATCACCGGGGAGCTGTTTTTT. Its protein product is CASRAPSITGELFF.

The V call is TRBV29-1, the J call TRBJ2-7; D call uncertain. This CDR3 contains 15 residues. CDR1 and CDR2 from the germline V gene are SQVTM and ANQGSEA. The V end was cut by 5 bases, the J end by 0 bases, with 17 bases between. The CDR3 DNA reads TGCAGCGTTCTCGGGTGGAGTGGAAGCTCCTACGAGCAGTACTTC. This translates into CSVLGWSGSSYEQYF.

This clonotype was seen just once. The chain is built from TRBV11-2 and TRBJ2-6; D is possibly TRBD1 or TRBD2 (5 bases each). With 8 bases removed from V and 11 bases from J, the gap between germline ends came to 22 bases. CDR1 SGHAT and CDR2 FQNNGV come from the germline V gene. The CDR3 is 15 residues long. The CDR3 loop is CASGSVVGVSYVLTF. In DNA, the CDR3 is TGTGCCAGCGGCTCTGTAGTGGGGGTCTCCTACGTCCTGACTTTC.

Notes on this clonotype: This CDR3 fails to terminate in the conserved phenylalanine or tryptophan, so it likely reflects a read error. The DNA is left out, because the CDR3 cannot be placed on it with certainty; the CDR3 is given as TCRdb lists it. V gene TRBV7-9 combines with J gene TRBJ1-1. Germline V gives CDR1 SEHNR, CDR2 FQNEAQ (reference sequence). The CDR3 extends over 13 residues, inclusive of both ends. This CDR3 reads CASRESLNGNYFY.

As concerns this clonotype: Germline is not matched at one junction end, which may reflect a read error. This sequence joins TRBV7-7 and TRBJ1-5, with 8 bases aligning to TRBD1. This CDR3 contains 15 residues. Germline V CDR1 and CDR2: SSHAT, FNYEAQ (reference sequence). CDR3 DNA sequence: TGTGCTAGCAGCCTGCACAGGGGGGCCGAGCAGTACTTCCATTTT. Its protein product is CASSLHRGAEQYFHF.

This chain uses TRBV6-1 with TRBJ1-6, with TRBD1 identical over 8 bases. J lost 6 bases, V lost 6 bases, and 4 bases had no gene match. Germline loops: CDR1 MNHNS, CDR2 SASEGT. The CDR3 has 14 residues. The CDR3 region has the DNA TGTGCCAGCAGGCCGGACAGGGTTAATTCACCCCTCCACTTT. It is translated as CASRPDRVNSPLHF.

This clonotype was seen at least ten times. CDR3 sequence reads: CASSADPPGSADTQYF. CDR3 DNA sequence: TGTGCCAGCAGCGCCGACCCGCCTGGGAGCGCAGATACGCAGTATTTT. This chain uses TRBV7-2 with TRBJ2-3; possible D gene TRBD2, 5 bases. Germline V lookup: CDR1 SGHTA, CDR2 FQGNSA. V lost 5 bases and J 4 bases, leaving 19 bases between the germline ends. The CDR3 consists of 16 residues.

To note about this clonotype: This may be a read error, as it is one base from a much larger clone. This chain links TRBV6-5 with TRBJ1-1; possibly TRBD1 for D (5 bases). The CDR3 has 15 residues. Germline V lookup: CDR1 MNHEY, CDR2 SVGAGI. The CDR3 region has the DNA TGTGCCGGCAGCCGGGACGGACTGAAATACACTGAAGCTTTCTTT. It yields the protein CAGSRDGLKYTEAFF.

The chain joins TRBV5-6 to TRBJ2-2; 8 positions match TRBD2. Per the germline V gene, CDR1 is SGHDT and CDR2 is YYEEEE. V trimming: 4 bases; J trimming: 4 bases; junction bases outside the gene matches: 6. The CDR3 extends over 15 amino acids. CDR3 amino acids: CASSPGGRSTGELFF. The CDR3 DNA follows: TGTGCCAGCAGCCCGGGGGGGCGCAGCACCGGGGAGCTGTTTTTT.

This clonotype came up many times. V usage is TRBV7-2 and J usage is TRBJ2-3; D remains ambiguous. Trimming removed 1 base from V and 1 base from J, with 6 bases in between. Germline CDR1 reads SGHTA; CDR2 reads FQGNSA. The CDR3 spans 14 residues. The CDR3 DNA follows: TGTGCCAGCAGCTTAGTCGACGGCACAGATACGCAGTATTTT. It specifies CASSLVDGTDTQYF.